This is a list of T cell receptor beta chains from one sample in a study of CD4+ T cells in melanoma. Using immunoSEQ multiplex PCR, the repertoire was profiled, and TCRdb retains in-frame clones only, with some absent. The data hold 140,000 or so clones, with about 93% observed a single time. These receptors were collected from a human donor with melanoma. The CDR3 runs from the conserved cysteine through the conserved F or W. D genes are given only for firm matches. Size values are once, few and many counts, or a class for expanded clones, and some rows have none.

clone size: .; D gene: .; J gene: TRBJ2-2; V gene: TRBV2; CDR3 length: 13; CDR3 DNA: TGTGCCAGCAAGGCCGCGAACACCGGGGAGCTGTTTTTT; CDR3 protein: CASKAANTGELFF
clone size: once; D gene: .; J gene: TRBJ1-2; V gene: TRBV11-2; CDR3 length: 14; CDR3 DNA: TGTGCCAGCAGCTTAGAGCAGGGGATGGATGGCTACACCTTC; CDR3 protein: CASSLEQGMDGYTF
clone size: .; D gene: .; J gene: TRBJ1-3; V gene: TRBV6-6; CDR3 length: 14; CDR3 DNA: TGTGCCAGCAGTTACCAGGGGTCTGGAAACACCATATATTTT; CDR3 protein: CASSYQGSGNTIYF
clone size: .; D gene: .; J gene: TRBJ2-1; V gene: TRBV5-1; CDR3 length: 15; CDR3 DNA: TGCGCCAGCACCAATAGTCCCGGAATCTACAATGAGCAGTTCTTC; CDR3 protein: CASTNSPGIYNEQFF
clone size: .; D gene: TRBD1; J gene: TRBJ1-2; V gene: TRBV7-9; CDR3 length: 12; CDR3 DNA: TGTGCCAGCAGCTTAGTGACAGGGGGCGAAGACTTC; CDR3 protein: CASSLVTGGEDF
clone size: .; D gene: .; J gene: TRBJ1-6; V gene: TRBV5-4; CDR3 length: 14; CDR3 DNA: TGTGCCAGCAGCTTTCCAGGGACGATCTCACCCCTCCACTTT; CDR3 protein: CASSFPGTISPLHF
clone size: .; D gene: TRBD2; J gene: TRBJ2-5; V gene: TRBV9; CDR3 length: 16; CDR3 DNA: TGTGCCAGCAGCCCCGGGGTAGCGGGGGGAGGAGAGACCCAGTACTTC; CDR3 protein: CASSPGVAGGGETQYF
clone size: .; D gene: .; J gene: TRBJ1-6; V gene: TRBV5-3; CDR3 length: 14; CDR3 DNA: TGTGCCAGCAGCATGACAGTATATAATTCACCCCTCCACTTT; CDR3 protein: CASSMTVYNSPLHF
clone size: .; D gene: .; J gene: TRBJ1-1; V gene: TRBV29-1; CDR3 length: 14; CDR3 DNA: TGCAGCGTTTATCTGCGGGGGTTGAACACTGAAGCTTTCTTT; CDR3 protein: CSVYLRGLNTEAFF
clone size: .; D gene: .; J gene: TRBJ2-5; V gene: TRBV11-2; CDR3 length: 14; CDR3 DNA: TGTGCCAGCAGCCCCGGGCGGGGTGGGGAGACCCAGTACTTC; CDR3 protein: CASSPGRGGETQYF
clone size: .; D gene: .; J gene: TRBJ2-2; V gene: TRBV5-1; CDR3 length: 15; CDR3 DNA: TGCGCCAGCAGCTTGGGGCTAGTAAACACCGGGGAGCTGTTTTTT; CDR3 protein: CASSLGLVNTGELFF
clone size: .; D gene: .; J gene: TRBJ1-6; V gene: TRBV2; CDR3 length: 14; CDR3 DNA: TGTGCCAGCAGTGAGCTGGGGGCGAATCCACCCCTCCACTTT; CDR3 protein: CASSELGANPPLHF
clone size: .; D gene: .; J gene: TRBJ2-3; V gene: TRBV10-3; CDR3 length: 16; CDR3 DNA: TGTGCCATCAGTGATAAGTCGGCGGGGAGCACAGATACGCAGTATTTT; CDR3 protein: CAISDKSAGSTDTQYF
clone size: .; D gene: .; J gene: TRBJ1-3; V gene: TRBV6-5; CDR3 length: 12; CDR3 DNA: TGTGCCAGCACCAGCTCTGGAAACACCATATATTTT; CDR3 protein: CASTSSGNTIYF
clone size: .; D gene: TRBD1; J gene: TRBJ1-2; V gene: TRBV5-4; CDR3 length: 15; CDR3 DNA: TGTGCCAGCAGCACCTTACCGGACAGGGGATATGGCTACACCTTC; CDR3 protein: CASSTLPDRGYGYTF
clone size: .; D gene: .; J gene: TRBJ1-1; V gene: TRBV7-2; CDR3 length: 13; CDR3 DNA: TGTGCCAGCAGCTGGGGTTTGAACACTGAAGCTTTCTTT; CDR3 protein: CASSWGLNTEAFF
clone size: .; D gene: .; J gene: TRBJ1-2; V gene: TRBV30; CDR3 length: 13; CDR3 DNA: TGTGCCTGGAGTCCCGGGCTACTCTACGGCTACACCTTC; CDR3 protein: CAWSPGLLYGYTF
clone size: .; D gene: TRBD1; J gene: TRBJ1-5; V gene: TRBV14; CDR3 length: 17; CDR3 DNA: TGTGCCAGCAGCGACAGGGGGTTGGCGCCCGACTATCAGCCCCAGCATTTT; CDR3 protein: CASSDRGLAPDYQPQHF